This TCR beta chain is drawn from a study of cytomegalovirus exposure and HLA in healthy donors. Produced via immunoSEQ multiplex PCR; TCRdb's table is partial and in-frame only. This sample has tens of thousands of clones, with 85% found just once. CDR1 SGHDN and CDR2 FVKESK come from the germline V gene. V lost 1 base and J lost 3, with 13 bases in between. The CDR3 has 15 residues. The clonotype comes from a man aged 25 to 40 in good health and CMV-seronegative. What was sequenced was PBMCs. This chain joins TRBV14 and TRBJ2-7, with a possible D match to TRBD2 (6 bases). CDR3 protein: CASSQGRGGRYEQYF. CDR3 bases: TGTGCCAGCAGCCAAGGGAGGGGTGGTCGCTACGAGCAGTACTTC.